These 21 T cell receptor beta chains were sequenced from one sample in a study of T cells in women clearing cervical HPV infection. Sequenced by immunoSEQ multiplex PCR; TCRdb stores in-frame clones only, minus some. The sample totals approximately 16,000 clones; its top ten clones hold 8% to 11%. Input material: blood buffy coat. The receptors shown here come from a woman aged 18 to 69 with a cervical HPV16 infection that either progressed to CIN3+ or cleared (not recorded which).

On this clone itself: The read ends 3 residues before the CDR3 terminus; that terminus is restored from the germline J gene. This rearrangement joins TRBV10-3 to TRBJ2-5; D is perhaps TRBD2 (7 bases). CDR1 is ENHRY and CDR2 is SYGVKD in the germline V gene. This CDR3 spans 12 amino acids. V was trimmed by 8 bases and J by 4 bases, leaving 11 bases between them. The sequenced CDR3 bases are TGTGCCATCGGGGGAGGGGGAGAGACC. Its translation: CAIGGGGET. The entire CDR3 protein is CAIGGGGETQYF.

On this clone itself: The read ends 3 residues before the CDR3 terminus; that terminus is restored from the germline J gene. This chain uses TRBV7-7 with TRBJ2-1, with a weak D call TRBD1 (6 bases). Germline CDR1 reads SSHAT; CDR2 reads FNYEAQ (reference sequence). V lost 5 bases to trimming and J lost 7 bases, with 18 bases between them. CDR3 length: 15 residues. The CDR3 here is CASSEIPGVLNEQFF. The covered CDR3 bases are TGTGCCAGCAGCGAAATACCAGGGGTTTTAAATGAG.

Turning to this clone: The read halts 3 residues ahead of the CDR3 end, with the missing end drawn from the germline J gene. The rearrangement uses TRBV20-1 and TRBJ2-5; TRBD2 matches at 9 bases. Germline assignment: CDR1 DFQATT and CDR2 SNEGSKA (reference sequence). The CDR3 is 13 residues long. J gave up 5 bases and V 2 bases, and 3 bases lay outside the gene matches. The CDR3 DNA, read in part, is TGCAGTGCTAGACTAGCGGGGCTGGAGACC. Translated, it gives CSARLAGLET. The whole CDR3 protein is CSARLAGLETQYF.

Details on this clone: The CDR3 end lies 3 residues beyond the end of the read and is filled in from the germline J gene. The chain carries TRBV7-8 and TRBJ2-3; D might be TRBD2 (6 bases). The ends were cut back, 1 base at V and 3 bases at J, with 8 bases in the middle. Germline values: CDR1 SGHVS, CDR2 FQNEAQ. The CDR3 length is 14 residues. Incomplete CDR3 DNA: TGTGCCAGCAGCTTAGGCGGGAAGACAGATACG. Translating it yields CASSLGGKTDT. The complete CDR3 reads CASSLGGKTDTQYF.

A remark on this clone: The read finishes 3 residues shy of the CDR3 end, and the germline J gene is used to complete it. The V gene is TRBV5-1, the J gene TRBJ2-3; perhaps TRBD1 as D (6 bases). This CDR3 region has 15 residues. Germline lookup yields CDR1 SGHRS and CDR2 YFSETQ. The DNA read from the CDR3 is TGCGCCAGCAGCTCCCCACAGGGCTCCCAAGAGACG. This translates into CASSSPQGSQET. The full CDR3 is CASSSPQGSQETQYF.

Note on this clone: The read halts 3 residues ahead of the CDR3 end, with the missing end drawn from the germline J gene. The chain employs TRBV12-3 or TRBV12-4 and TRBJ2-3; D gene unclear. V was trimmed by 6 bases and J by 6 bases, leaving 13 bases between them. This CDR3 has 13 amino acids. Here the CDR3 reads CASSFAFRDTQYF. The sequenced CDR3 bases are TGTGCCAGCAGCTTCGCCTTCAGGGATACG.

A note on this clone: Read sequence stops 3 residues before the CDR3 end, and the germline J gene provides the missing end. The chain combines TRBV19 with TRBJ1-2; D is ambiguous. Germline V gene sequence: CDR1 LNHDA, CDR2 SQIVND (reference sequence). The CDR3 loop spans 15 amino acids. The CDR3 bases that were read are TGTGCCAGTAGTCCGTCATTTAGCTCCTACAATGAC. Protein: CASSPSFSSYND. The entire CDR3 sequence reads CASSPSFSSYNDYTF.

Of note for this clone: Coverage ceases 3 residues before the CDR3 finishes, and the germline J gene fills in the end. The chain couples TRBV4-1 to TRBJ2-3, with D maybe TRBD2 (6 bases). This CDR3 is 15 amino acids long. Germline CDR1 reads MGHRA; CDR2 reads YSYEKL. CDR3: CASSQVTGSGETQYF. The CDR3 DNA, read in part, is TGCGCCAGCAGCCAAGTTACGGGGTCGGGGGAGACG.

About this clone itself: The missing CDR3 end, 3 residues past where the read stops, is filled in from the germline J gene. The J gene is TRBJ2-7, the V gene TRBV6-1, with 7 positions matching TRBD2. CDR1 MNHNS and CDR2 SASEGT come from the germline V gene. This CDR3 comprises 17 residues. The V segment lost 0 bases and the J segment 4 bases; nucleotides outside the gene matches: 12. CDR3: CASSEALRAGASYEQYF. The sequenced CDR3 bases are TGTGCCAGCAGTGAAGCGCTTCGGGCGGGAGCATCTTACGAG.

Notes on this clone: Sequencing ends 3 residues short of the CDR3 end; the germline J gene provides the rest. V and J are TRBV7-9 and TRBJ2-1, with D perhaps TRBD1 or TRBD2 (5 bases each). CDR3 length: 15 residues. The ends were cut back, 1 base at V and 3 bases at J, with 10 bases in the middle. The germline V gene encodes CDR1 SEHNR and CDR2 FQNEAQ (reference sequence). The part of the CDR3 DNA that was read is TGTGCCAGCAGCTTAGTAAGAGGGGACTACAATGAG. The encoded protein is CASSLVRGDYNE. Given in full, the CDR3 is CASSLVRGDYNEQFF.

Note on this clone: The CDR3 extends 3 residues past the end of the read, so its final part is completed from the germline J gene. The J gene is TRBJ2-3, the V gene TRBV29-1; no clear D. CDR1 is SQVTM, CDR2 ANQGSEA, per germline. The CDR3 length is 13 residues. The part of the CDR3 DNA that was read is TGCAGCGTGCGAGGCAGCGCACAAGAGACG. It yields the protein CSVRGSAQET. The CDR3 as a whole reads CSVRGSAQETQYF.

In regard to this clone: Read coverage stops 3 residues before the CDR3 terminus; the germline J gene supplies the remainder. V is TRBV6-2 or TRBV6-3 and J is TRBJ1-2; no clear D gene. The CDR3 contains 15 residues. Trimming shortened V by 0 bases and J by 3 bases, and 11 bases separated the two germline ends. Germline V gene lookup returns CDR1 MNHEY and CDR2 SVGEGT. The CDR3 region is CASSYSILQYYGYTF. The CDR3 DNA, read in part, is TGTGCCAGCAGTTACTCGATATTACAGTACTATGGC.

As for this clone: The read finishes 3 residues shy of the CDR3 end, and the germline J gene is used to complete it. The chain is built from TRBV7-2 and TRBJ1-2; no reliable D call. The CDR3 covers 13 residues. With 4 bases removed from V and 2 bases from J, the gap between germline ends came to 8 bases. The germline gives CDR1 SGHTA, CDR2 FQGNSA. The CDR3 bases that were read are TGTGCCAGCAGCTACTACGGAAACTATGGC. It translates to CASSYYGNYG. The complete CDR3 reads CASSYYGNYGYTF. Based on the CDR3 plus reference TRBV7-2 and TRBJ1-2, the full variable domain is GAGVSQSPSNKVTEKGKDVELRCDPISGHTALYWYRQSLGQGLEFLIYFQGNSAPDKSGLPSDRFSAERTGGSVSTLTIQRTQQEDSAVYLCASSYYGNYGYTFGSGTRLTVV.

Comment on this clone: The read finishes 3 residues shy of the CDR3 end, and the germline J gene is used to complete it. V is TRBV7-2 and J is TRBJ2-7, with 7 bases aligning to TRBD1. After removal of 6 bases from V and 2 bases from J, the junction contained 4 bases not matched to a gene. There are 13 residues in the CDR3. Germline V gene sequence: CDR1 SGHTA, CDR2 FQGNSA. This chain's CDR3 is CASSRTGAYEQYF. Partial CDR3 DNA: TGTGCCAGCAGTCGGACAGGAGCCTACGAG.

A remark on this clone: The observed sequence ends 3 residues before the CDR3 terminus, with the missing tail filled in from the germline J gene. The chain is built from TRBV7-9 and TRBJ1-2, with D possibly matching TRBD1 (5 bases). The CDR3 extends over 14 amino acids. The germline V gene has CDR1 SEHNR and CDR2 FQNEAQ (reference sequence). CDR3: CASSLSQSSDIYTF. The CDR3 bases that were read are TGTGCCAGCAGCTTATCCCAATCCTCGGACATC.

A remark on this clone: Read data end 3 residues before the CDR3 end; the end is taken from the germline J gene. This sequence joins TRBV11-1 and TRBJ2-3; D remains unclear. In germline, CDR1 is SGHAT, CDR2 FQDESV (reference sequence). The CDR3 spans 14 residues. CDR3 sequence: CASTTFGPQETQYF. CDR3 DNA (partial): TGTGCCAGCACCACTTTTGGGCCTCAAGAGACG.

Notes on this clone: With the read ending 3 residues before the CDR3 end, the germline J gene is used to fill in that end. V and J are TRBV30 and TRBJ2-3; the match to TRBD1 covers 7 bases. The CDR3 has 15 amino acids. Germline V gene sequence: CDR1 GTSNPN, CDR2 SVGIG (reference sequence). The trim removed 2 bases at V and 4 bases at J, leaving 9 bases unmatched. The CDR3 spells CAWSLLTGPPDTQYF. The covered CDR3 bases are TGTGCCTGGAGTCTCCTGACAGGGCCCCCAGATACG.

A word on this clone: The read gets to within 3 residues of the CDR3 end, and the germline J gene fills in the rest. The V call is TRBV20-1, the J call TRBJ2-7; no reliable D call. Germline V gene sequence: CDR1 DFQATT, CDR2 SNEGSKA (reference sequence). CDR3 length equals 13 residues. Trimming took off 1 base at V and 0 bases at J, with 7 bases between the two ends. The CDR3 here is CSARVSSSYEQYF. The sequenced part of the CDR3 DNA is TGCAGTGCTAGAGTGAGTAGCTCCTACGAG.

As regards this clone: The missing CDR3 end, 3 residues past where the read stops, is filled in from the germline J gene. V usage is TRBV10-3 and J usage is TRBJ1-6; 7 nucleotides match TRBD1. J lost 7 bases, V lost 4 bases, and 10 bases had no gene match. The germline CDR1 and CDR2 sequences are ENHRY and SYGVKD. CDR3 length equals 16 residues. The CDR3 sequence: CAISGGIRQGNSPLHF. CDR3 bases read: TGTGCCATCAGTGGGGGGATACGACAGGGAAATTCACCC.

As concerns this clone: The CDR3 end lies 3 residues beyond the end of the read and is filled in from the germline J gene. This chain joins TRBV20-1 and TRBJ2-1, with 11 bases matching TRBD2. The CDR3 is made up of 16 amino acids. Germline trimming cut 0 bases from V and 4 bases from J; bases unmatched to any gene: 5. The V gene's germline CDR1 is DFQATT and CDR2 SNEGSKA (reference sequence). The CDR3 protein is CSARDPTSGDYNEQFF. The covered CDR3 bases are TGCAGTGCTAGAGACCCGACTAGCGGGGATTACAATGAG.

About this clone: The read stops 3 residues short of the end of the CDR3; the missing end is completed from the germline J gene. The V gene is TRBV5-1, the J gene TRBJ2-4, with D perhaps matching TRBD1 (6 bases). The CDR3 totals 14 residues. Per the germline V gene, CDR1 is SGHRS and CDR2 is YFSETQ. The covered CDR3 bases are TGCGCCAGCAGCTTGACCGGGACAAACTATGGT. This sequence encodes CASSLTGTNYG. The full CDR3 sequence reads CASSLTGTNYGQYF.